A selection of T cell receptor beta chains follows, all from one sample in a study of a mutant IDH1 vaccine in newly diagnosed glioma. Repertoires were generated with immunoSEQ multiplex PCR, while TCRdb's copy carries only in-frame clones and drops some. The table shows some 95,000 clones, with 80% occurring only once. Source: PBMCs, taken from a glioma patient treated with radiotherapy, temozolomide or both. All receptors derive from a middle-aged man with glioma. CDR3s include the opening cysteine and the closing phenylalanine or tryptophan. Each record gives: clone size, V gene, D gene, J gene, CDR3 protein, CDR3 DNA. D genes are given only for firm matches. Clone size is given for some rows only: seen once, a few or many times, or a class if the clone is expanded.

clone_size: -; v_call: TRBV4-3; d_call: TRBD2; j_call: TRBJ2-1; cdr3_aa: CASSQASGGLLDNEQFF; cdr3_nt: TGCGCCAGCAGCCAAGCTTCGGGAGGGCTCCTTGACAATGAGCAGTTCTTC
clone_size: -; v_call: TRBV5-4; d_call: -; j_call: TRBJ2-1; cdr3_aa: CASSLAGGLAYNEQFF; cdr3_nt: TGTGCCAGCAGCTTGGCGGGCGGGCTAGCGTACAATGAGCAGTTCTTC
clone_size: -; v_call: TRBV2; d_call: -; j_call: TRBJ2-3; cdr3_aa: CASSDLLTDNTDTQYF; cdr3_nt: TGTGCCAGCAGTGATTTATTGACGGACAACACAGATACGCAGTATTTT
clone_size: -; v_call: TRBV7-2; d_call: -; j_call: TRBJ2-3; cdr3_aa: CASRADYLTDTQYF; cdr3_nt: TGTGCCAGCCGCGCAGACTACCTAACAGATACGCAGTATTTT
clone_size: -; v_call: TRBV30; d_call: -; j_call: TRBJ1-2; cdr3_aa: CAWSVQGDYGYTF; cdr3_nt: TGTGCCTGGAGTGTACAGGGTGATTATGGCTACACCTTC
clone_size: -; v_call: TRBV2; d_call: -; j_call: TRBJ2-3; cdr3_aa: CASSQLFTDTQYF; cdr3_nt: TGTGCCAGCAGCCAACTTTTCACAGATACGCAGTATTTT
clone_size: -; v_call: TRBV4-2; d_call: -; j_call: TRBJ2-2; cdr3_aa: CASSQDEGAAGELFF; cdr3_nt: TGTGCCAGCAGCCAAGATGAAGGGGCGGCCGGGGAGCTGTTTTTT
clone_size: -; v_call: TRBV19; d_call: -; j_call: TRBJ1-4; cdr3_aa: CASSIKVSGEKLFF; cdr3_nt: TGTGCCAGTAGTATAAAGGTCTCAGGGGAAAAACTGTTTTTT
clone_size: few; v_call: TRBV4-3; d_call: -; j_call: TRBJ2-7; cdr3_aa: CASSQDVRKGSGYEQYF; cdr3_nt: TGCGCCAGCAGCCAAGATGTCCGCAAGGGATCGGGCTACGAGCAGTACTTC
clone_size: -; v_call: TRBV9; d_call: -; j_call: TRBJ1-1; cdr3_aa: CASSVHTPTEAFF; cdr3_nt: TGTGCCAGCAGCGTACACACGCCCACTGAAGCTTTCTTT
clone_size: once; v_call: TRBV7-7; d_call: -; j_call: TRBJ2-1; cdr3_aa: CASSPLAKNNEQFF; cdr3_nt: TGTGCTAGCAGCCCGCTAGCGAAAAACAATGAGCAGTTCTTC
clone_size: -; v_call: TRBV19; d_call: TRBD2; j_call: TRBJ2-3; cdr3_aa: CASGSSGGRSTDTQYF; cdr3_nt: TGTGCCAGCGGGTCTAGCGGGGGGAGAAGCACAGATACGCAGTATTTT
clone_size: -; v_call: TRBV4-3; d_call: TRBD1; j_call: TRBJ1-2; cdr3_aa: CASSQEVGDSSFGYTF; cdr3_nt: TGCGCCAGCAGCCAGGAGGTTGGGGACAGTTCGTTTGGCTACACCTTC
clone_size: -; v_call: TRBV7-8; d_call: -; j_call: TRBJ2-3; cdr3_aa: CASSNRALNTQYF; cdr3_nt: TGTGCCAGCAGCAACCGAGCGCTAAATACGCAGTATTTT
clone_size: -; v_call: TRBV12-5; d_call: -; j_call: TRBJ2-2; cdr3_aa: CASGLSLGWVGTGELFF; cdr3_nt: TGTGCTAGTGGTTTGTCTCTCGGGTGGGTTGGCACCGGGGAGCTGTTTTTT
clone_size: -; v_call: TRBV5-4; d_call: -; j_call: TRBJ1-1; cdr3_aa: CASSLAQAGNTEAFF; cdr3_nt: TGTGCCAGCAGCTTGGCGCAGGCAGGGAACACTGAAGCTTTCTTT
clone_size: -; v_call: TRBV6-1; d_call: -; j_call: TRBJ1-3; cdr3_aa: CASRGTFEAGNTIYF; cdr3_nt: TGTGCCAGCCGTGGGACATTCGAAGCTGGAAACACCATATATTTT
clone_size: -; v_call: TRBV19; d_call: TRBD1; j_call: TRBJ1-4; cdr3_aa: CASSTRQGDNEKLFF; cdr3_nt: TGTGCCAGTAGTACCCGACAGGGCGACAATGAAAAACTGTTTTTT
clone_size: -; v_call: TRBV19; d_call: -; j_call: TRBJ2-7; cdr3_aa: CASSIKGTGPYEQYF; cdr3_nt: TGTGCCAGTAGTATTAAGGGGACGGGACCCTACGAGCAGTACTTC
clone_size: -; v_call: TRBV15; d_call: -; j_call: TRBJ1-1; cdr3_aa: CATSRVRNTEAFF; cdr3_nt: TGTGCCACCAGCAGGGTCCGTAACACTGAAGCTTTCTTT
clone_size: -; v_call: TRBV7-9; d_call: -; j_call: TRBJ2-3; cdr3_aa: CASSSDWTTDTQYF; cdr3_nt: TGTGCCAGCAGCTCAGACTGGACTACCGATACGCAGTATTTT
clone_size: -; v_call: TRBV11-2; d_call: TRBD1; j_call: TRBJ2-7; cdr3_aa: CASSLESGGGYEQYF; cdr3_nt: TGTGCCAGCAGCTTAGAGTCAGGGGGCGGATACGAGCAGTACTTC
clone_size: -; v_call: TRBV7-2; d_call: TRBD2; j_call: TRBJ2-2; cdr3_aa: CASSSIAGNTGELFF; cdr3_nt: TGTGCCAGCAGCTCCATAGCGGGCAACACCGGGGAGCTGTTTTTT
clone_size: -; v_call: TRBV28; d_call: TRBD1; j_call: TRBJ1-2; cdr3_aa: CASTLLRDRVYYGYTF; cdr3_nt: TGTGCCAGCACCTTACTCCGGGACAGAGTATACTATGGCTACACCTTC
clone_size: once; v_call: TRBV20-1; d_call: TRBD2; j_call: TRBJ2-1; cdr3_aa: CSASGLAQQFF; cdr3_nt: TGCAGTGCTTCCGGACTAGCGCAGCAGTTCTTC
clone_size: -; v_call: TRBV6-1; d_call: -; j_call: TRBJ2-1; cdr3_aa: CASSGSEGVSYNEQFF; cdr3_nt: TGTGCCAGCAGTGGCTCCGAGGGAGTCTCCTACAATGAGCAGTTCTTC
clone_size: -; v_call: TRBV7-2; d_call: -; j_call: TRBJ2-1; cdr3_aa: CASSYELANEQFF; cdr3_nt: TGTGCCAGCAGCTACGAGTTGGCTAATGAGCAGTTCTTC
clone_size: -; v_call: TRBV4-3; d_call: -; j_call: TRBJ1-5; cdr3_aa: CASSQEISGTGQPQHF; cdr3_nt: TGCGCCAGCAGCCAAGAAATTTCAGGGACCGGTCAGCCCCAGCATTTT
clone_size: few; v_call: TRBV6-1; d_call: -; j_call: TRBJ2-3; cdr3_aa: CASSLTDTQYF; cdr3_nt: TGTGCCAGCAGCTTAACAGATACGCAGTATTTT
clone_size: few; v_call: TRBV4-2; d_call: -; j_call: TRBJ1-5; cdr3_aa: CASSQGGTGPGLGNQPQHF; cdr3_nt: TGTGCCAGCAGCCAAGGGGGAACAGGGCCAGGCTTGGGCAATCAGCCCCAGCATTTT
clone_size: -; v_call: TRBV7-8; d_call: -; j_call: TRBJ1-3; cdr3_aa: CASSLAGSGNTIYF; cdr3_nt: TGTGCCAGCAGCTTAGCAGGGTCTGGAAACACCATATATTTT
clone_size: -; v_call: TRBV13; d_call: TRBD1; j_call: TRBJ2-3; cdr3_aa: CASSLNVGTGGQYF; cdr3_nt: TGTGCCAGCAGCTTAAATGTGGGGACAGGGGGCCAGTATTTT
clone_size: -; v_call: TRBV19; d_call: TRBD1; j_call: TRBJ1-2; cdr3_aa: CASSTRGRGIYGYTF; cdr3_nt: TGTGCCAGTAGTACCAGGGGGCGAGGTATCTATGGCTACACCTTC
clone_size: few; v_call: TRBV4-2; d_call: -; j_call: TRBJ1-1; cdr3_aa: CASSQDPPGMNTEAFF; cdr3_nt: TGTGCCAGCAGCCAAGATCCCCCAGGGATGAACACTGAAGCTTTCTTT
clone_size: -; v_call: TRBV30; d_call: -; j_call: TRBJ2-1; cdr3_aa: CAWRGDHQSSYNEQFF; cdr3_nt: TGTGCCTGGAGGGGGGACCACCAAAGCTCCTACAATGAGCAGTTCTTC
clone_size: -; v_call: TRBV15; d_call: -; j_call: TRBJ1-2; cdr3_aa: CATSVNPISGPRIGYTF; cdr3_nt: TGTGCCACCAGCGTCAACCCCATATCAGGGCCTAGAATAGGCTACACCTTC
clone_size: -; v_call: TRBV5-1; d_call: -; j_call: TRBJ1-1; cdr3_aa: CASRSTENTEAFF; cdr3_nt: TGCGCCAGCAGATCTACAGAGAACACTGAAGCTTTCTTT
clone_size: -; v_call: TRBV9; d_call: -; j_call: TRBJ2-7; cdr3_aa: CASSVGRDSYEQYF; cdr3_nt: TGTGCCAGCAGCGTAGGACGGGACTCCTACGAGCAGTACTTC
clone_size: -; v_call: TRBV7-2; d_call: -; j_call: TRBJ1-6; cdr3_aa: CASSLGGSYNSPLHF; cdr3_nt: TGTGCCAGCAGCTTAGGGGGCTCCTATAATTCACCCCTCCACTTT
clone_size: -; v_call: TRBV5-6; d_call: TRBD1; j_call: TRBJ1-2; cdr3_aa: CASSGTGGALGNYGYTF; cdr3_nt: TGTGCCAGCAGCGGGACAGGGGGCGCGTTGGGAAACTATGGCTACACCTTC
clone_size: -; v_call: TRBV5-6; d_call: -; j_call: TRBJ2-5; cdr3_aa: CASSWTTQETQYF; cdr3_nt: TGTGCCAGCAGCTGGACAACCCAAGAGACCCAGTACTTC
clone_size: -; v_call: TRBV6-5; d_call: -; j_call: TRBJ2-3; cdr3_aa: CASSTTGGTDTQYF; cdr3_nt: TGTGCCAGCAGTACCACGGGGGGCACAGATACGCAGTATTTT
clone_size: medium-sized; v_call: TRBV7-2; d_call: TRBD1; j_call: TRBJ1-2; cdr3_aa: CASSLVGTGTGHYGYTF; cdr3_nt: TGTGCCAGCAGCTTAGTGGGAACCGGGACAGGGCACTATGGCTACACCTTC
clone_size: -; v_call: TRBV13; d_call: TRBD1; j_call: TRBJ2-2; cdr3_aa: CASSLSRGNFGELFF; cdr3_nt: TGTGCCAGCAGCTTATCCAGGGGGAATTTCGGGGAGCTGTTTTTT
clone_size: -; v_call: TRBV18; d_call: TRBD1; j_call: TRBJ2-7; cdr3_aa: CASSTDRGLYEQYF; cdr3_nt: TGTGCCAGCTCAACGGACAGGGGCTTATACGAGCAGTACTTC
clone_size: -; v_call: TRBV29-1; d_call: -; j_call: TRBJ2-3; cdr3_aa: CSVEGRWGDTQYF; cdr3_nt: TGCAGCGTTGAGGGGAGGTGGGGAGATACGCAGTATTTT
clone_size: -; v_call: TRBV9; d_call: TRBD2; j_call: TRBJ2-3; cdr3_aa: CASAGGGTDTQYF; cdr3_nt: TGTGCCAGCGCGGGAGGCGGCACAGATACGCAGTATTTT
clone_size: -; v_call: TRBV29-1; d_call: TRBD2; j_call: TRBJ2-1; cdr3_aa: CSVGGWGIGEQFF; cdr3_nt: TGCAGCGTGGGAGGGTGGGGGATCGGTGAGCAGTTCTTC
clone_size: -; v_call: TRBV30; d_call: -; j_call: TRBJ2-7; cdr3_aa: CAWKPGLSSYEQYF; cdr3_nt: TGTGCCTGGAAACCGGGACTTTCATCCTACGAGCAGTACTTC
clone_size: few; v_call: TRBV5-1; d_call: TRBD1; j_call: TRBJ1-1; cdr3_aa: CASSYSGTGDTEAFF; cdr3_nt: TGCGCCAGCAGCTACTCCGGGACAGGGGACACTGAAGCTTTCTTT
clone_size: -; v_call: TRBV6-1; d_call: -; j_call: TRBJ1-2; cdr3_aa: CASSFKTEYGYTF; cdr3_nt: TGTGCCAGCAGTTTCAAAACAGAATATGGCTACACCTTC
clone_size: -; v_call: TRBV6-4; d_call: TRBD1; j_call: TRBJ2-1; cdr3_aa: CASSALDRGVAEQFF; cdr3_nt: TGTGCCAGCAGCGCCCTGGACAGGGGCGTCGCTGAGCAGTTCTTC
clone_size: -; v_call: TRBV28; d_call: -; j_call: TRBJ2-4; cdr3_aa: CASARRGTANIQYF; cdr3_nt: TGTGCCAGCGCCCGGCGGGGTACGGCAAACATTCAGTACTTC
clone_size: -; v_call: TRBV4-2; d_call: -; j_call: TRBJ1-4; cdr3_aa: CASSQSFTGFANEKLFF; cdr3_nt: TGTGCCAGCAGCCAATCCTTTACAGGGTTTGCTAATGAAAAACTGTTTTTT
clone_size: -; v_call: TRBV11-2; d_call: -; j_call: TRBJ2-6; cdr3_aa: CASSSHVLSGANVLTF; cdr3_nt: TGTGCCAGCAGCTCACACGTTCTCTCTGGGGCCAACGTCCTGACTTTC
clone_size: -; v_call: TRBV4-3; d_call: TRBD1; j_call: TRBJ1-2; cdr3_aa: CASSQDSTQDRGGYTF; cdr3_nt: TGCGCCAGCAGCCAAGACTCCACTCAGGACAGGGGGGGCTACACCTTC
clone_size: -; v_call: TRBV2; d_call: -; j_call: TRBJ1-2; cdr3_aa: CASTEMGGAGYGYTF; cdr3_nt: TGTGCCAGCACTGAAATGGGGGGCGCCGGCTATGGCTACACCTTC
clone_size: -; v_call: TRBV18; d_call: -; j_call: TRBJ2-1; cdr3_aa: CASWSTGGRYNEQFF; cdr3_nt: TGTGCCAGCTGGTCGACGGGGGGCCGATACAATGAGCAGTTCTTC
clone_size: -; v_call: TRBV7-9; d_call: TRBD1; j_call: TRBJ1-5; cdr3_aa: CASSLQGDGQPQHF; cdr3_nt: TGTGCCAGCAGCTTACAGGGGGACGGGCAGCCCCAGCATTTT